This T cell receptor beta chain was sequenced during a study of cytomegalovirus exposure and HLA in healthy donors. The donors, nominally healthy at sampling, likely had unrecorded immune exposures. The primer mix had 60 Vbeta and 13 Jbeta primers. The repertoire was sequenced with immunoSEQ multiplex PCR; TCRdb's copy has only in-frame clones and lacks some. The table has 150,000 to 200,000 clones, more than 75% seen once. Specimen: PBMCs. The clonotype was recovered from a girl between 10 and 17 years old in good health and CMV-seropositive.

The CDR3 loop is CSVEFTGTEAFF. The CDR3 DNA reads TGCAGCGTTGAATTCACGGGAACTGAAGCTTTCTTT. The chain combines TRBV29-1 with TRBJ1-1; no definite D call. V lost 2 bases, J lost 5 bases, and 9 bases lay in between. The length of the CDR3 is 12 residues. Germline CDR1 is SQVTM and CDR2 is ANQGSEA.